A single T cell receptor beta chain is shown here with its context. Germline-derived CDR1 and CDR2 are SGHRS and YFSETQ. V lost 7 bases to trimming and J lost 0 bases; unmatched junction nucleotides: 4. The CDR3 consists of 15 residues. The data derive from a study of blood T cell repertoires in COVID-19. As originally analysed: The authors estimated nucleated cell counts from reference gene primer amplification. Libraries were prepared by immunoSEQ multiplex PCR; TCRdb keeps only in-frame clonotypes and omits some of them. The V and J calls and the clone size are those of that table, but D and trimming were determined from the DNA. The data show some 73,000 clones, roughly three quarters seen once.

Sequenced: peripheral blood. The receptor was isolated from a man between 65 and 85 years old with COVID-19, enrolled during active disease. The chain has TRBV5-1 and TRBJ2-1, with TRBD2 identical over 10 bases. CDR3 amino acids: CASRPSGSSYNEQFF. The CDR3, as DNA: TGCGCCAGCCGACCTAGCGGGAGCTCCTACAATGAGCAGTTCTTC.